This T cell receptor (beta chain) derives from a study of blood T cell repertoires in COVID-19. Study background: Samples taken during acute and convalescent COVID-19 were collected in the United States, Italy and Spain. T cells, B-cell-depleted T cells, or PBMCs provided the cDNA or gDNA that served as material.

Source study methods: The authors estimated nucleated cell counts from reference gene primer amplification. This table comes from immunoSEQ multiplex PCR, and its TCRdb copy is limited to in-frame clones, with some not included. V, J and clone size are those of that table, while D and trimming were read from the DNA. Among under 250,000 clones listed, around 88% were seen once. This CDR3 has 12 residues. The germline V gene encodes CDR1 MDHEN and CDR2 SYDVKM. Trimming removed 5 bases from V and 2 bases from J, with 7 bases in between. The chain carries TRBV28 and TRBJ2-7; D is undetermined. The sample was peripheral blood. The origin of this receptor is a man older than 75 with acute or convalescent COVID-19. The DNA of the CDR3 is TGTGCCAGCAGTCCTACGGCCTACGAGCAGTACTTC. Translating it yields CASSPTAYEQYF.